This T cell receptor beta chain was found in a study of T cell responses to AZD1222 COVID-19 vaccine. General observations from the study: Unmutated variant regions are reportedly targeted by nearly half of spike-specific TCRs. Only a handful of AZD1222 recipients tested seropositive at baseline. White British donors predominated, females outnumbered males, and clonal diversity was possibly underestimated. When two AZD1222 doses had been given, Spike-specific TCR breadth and depth rose.

The table came from immunoSEQ multiplex PCR; TCRdb's copy has only in-frame clones and leaves some out. The repertoire consists of 150,000 or so clones, with about 85% occurring once and the leading ten covering less than 3.5%. Comment on this clone: Its matching antigen is unknown.

The CDR3 is 13 residues long. V dropped 7 bases and J dropped 4 bases, with 14 bases sitting between them. Per the germline V gene, CDR1 is MNHEY and CDR2 is SVGAGI. The receptor comes from an adult in good health. The sample consisted of peripheral blood, taken on day 0 of AZD1222 vaccination. This chain joins TRBV6-5 and TRBJ2-7; D is perhaps TRBD1 (6 bases). The CDR3 protein is CASNSGHPYEQYF. In nucleotides, the CDR3 is TGTGCCAGCAACTCGGGACACCCTTACGAGCAGTACTTC.